The next 5 T cell receptor beta chains were all read from a single sample in a study of regulatory T cells in long-lasting Graves disease. The time point denotes: newly diagnosed GD, antithyroid drugs for less than 3 months. RNA isolated from PBMCs was used to make the TCR library. Arm-PCR of CDR3 regions and iRepertoire HTBI primers were used to build TCR beta libraries. MiXCR, applied by TCRdb to the multiplex PCR reads, yields one record per CDR3 protein. The sample includes about 620,000 distinct CDR3 sequences, under 20% of them seen just once. A further study also used this sample, focusing on T cells in Graves' hyperthyroidism and ophthalmopathy.

This specimen was peripheral blood mononuclear cells (PBMCs), taken at new diagnosis, from a patient treated with antithyroid drugs. These receptors all stem from a woman aged 25-40 years with Graves disease.

Note on this clonotype: A far larger clone is a single base away, which makes a read error likely. V is TRBV12-3 or TRBV12-4 and J is TRBJ2-2, with D perhaps matching TRBD1 or TRBD2 (5 bases each). The CDR3 has 14 amino acids. CDR3: CASRITGLTGELLF. CDR3 DNA sequence: TGTGCCAGCAGAATTACGGGGCTCACCGGGGAGCTGCTTTTT.

CDR3 sequence reads: CSAPRWVDEQFF. The CDR3 nucleotides read TGCAGTGCCCCACGCTGGGTCGATGAGCAGTTCTTC. This chain connects TRBV20-1 to TRBJ2-1; D is uncertain. Germline values: CDR1 DFQATT, CDR2 SNEGSKA (reference sequence). V was trimmed by 6 bases and J by 8 bases, leaving 14 bases between them. CDR3 length: 12 amino acids.

The chain links TRBV20-1 to TRBJ1-5, with unresolved D. The CDR3 has 11 amino acids. V lost 4 bases and J 7 bases, leaving 8 bases between the germline ends. In germline, CDR1 is DFQATT, CDR2 SNEGSKA (reference sequence). In DNA, the CDR3 is TGCAGTGCTACTGGGTCCCAGCCCCAGCATTTT. It translates to CSATGSQPQHF.

This clonotype was counted between two and nine times. The chain couples TRBV12-3 or TRBV12-4 to TRBJ2-2, with 9 bases lining up with TRBD1. The CDR3 consists of 15 residues. Trimming at V came to 6 bases and at J to 6 bases, leaving 8 bases not matched to a gene. The CDR3: CASSPTGGVPGELFF. The CDR3, as DNA: TGTGCCAGCAGCCCGACAGGGGGAGTCCCCGGGGAGCTGTTTTTT.

CDR3 region: CASSLEPGLAFYEQYF. For the CDR3, the DNA is TGTGCCAGCAGCTTAGAGCCGGGACTAGCGTTTTACGAGCAGTACTTC. The chain is built from TRBV7-3 and TRBJ2-7, with 10 bases fitting TRBD2. Per the germline V gene, CDR1 is SGHTA and CDR2 is FQGTGA. CDR3 length: 16 residues. V was clipped by 2 bases and J by 4 bases; unmatched bases: 8.